Listed below are T cell receptor beta chains from one sample, sequenced in a study of blood T cell repertoires in COVID-19. TCRdb's table, derived via immunoSEQ multiplex PCR, lists solely in-frame clones and lacks some. The sample consists of fewer than 250,000 clones, roughly 83% of them appearing once. The sequenced sample consisted of PBMCs or T cells enriched from blood (not recorded which). The receptors come from a woman in her 30s who had recovered from COVID-19. CDR3s include the opening cysteine and the closing phenylalanine or tryptophan. D genes are given only for firm matches. Clone size is stated in some rows and not others, as once, few, many or a class when expanded.

D gene	V gene	J gene	clone size	CDR3 protein	CDR3 DNA
.	TRBV10-3	TRBJ2-7	.	CAISASDTYEQYF	TGTGCCATCAGTGCTTCTGACACCTACGAGCAGTACTTC
.	TRBV18	TRBJ1-5	.	CASSPGGRNQPQHF	TGTGCCAGCTCACCAGGAGGCCGCAATCAGCCCCAGCATTTT
.	TRBV27	TRBJ1-2	.	CASRSLSGNYGYTF	TGTGCCAGCAGGTCCCTCAGCGGAAACTATGGCTACACCTTC
.	TRBV7-2	TRBJ1-5	.	CASSYRVSQPQHF	TGTGCCAGCAGCTACAGGGTGTCTCAGCCCCAGCATTTT
TRBD1	TRBV19	TRBJ2-2	.	CASSPRTGGAGELFF	TGTGCCAGTAGCCCCCGGACAGGGGGCGCCGGGGAGCTGTTTTTT
.	TRBV25-1	TRBJ1-4	.	CASSDRQATNEKLFF	TGTGCCAGCAGTGACCGACAGGCAACTAATGAAAAACTGTTTTTT
TRBD2	TRBV7-3	TRBJ2-7	.	CASSSGLAGTEQYF	TGTGCCAGCAGCTCGGGACTAGCGGGAACCGAGCAGTACTTC
.	TRBV28	TRBJ1-2	.	CASRPQGLHYGYTF	TGTGCCAGCAGGCCCCAGGGGCTACACTATGGCTACACCTTC
TRBD1	TRBV9	TRBJ1-6	.	CASSVTGGDSPLHF	TGTGCCAGCAGCGTGACAGGGGGAGATTCACCCCTCCACTTT
TRBD1	TRBV10-1	TRBJ2-6	.	CASSGTGGSGANVLTF	TGCGCCAGCAGTGGGACAGGGGGCTCTGGGGCCAACGTCCTGACTTTC
TRBD1	TRBV6-5	TRBJ1-2	.	CASQGAFGYTF	TGTGCCAGCCAGGGGGCATTTGGCTACACCTTC
.	TRBV18	TRBJ2-6	once	CASSTVSGANVLTF	TGTGCCAGCTCTACAGTCTCTGGGGCCAACGTCCTGACTTTC
.	TRBV11-3	TRBJ1-1	.	CASSVGQNTEAFF	TGTGCCAGCTCAGTGGGGCAAAACACTGAAGCTTTCTTT
.	TRBV3-1/TRBV3-2	TRBJ1-1	.	CASSLGSSRSTEAFF	TGTGCCAGCAGCCTAGGGAGCTCACGTAGCACTGAAGCTTTCTTT
.	TRBV4-2	TRBJ1-5	.	CASSQDTPDSYSNQPQHF	TGTGCCAGCAGCCAAGATACTCCGGACAGTTATAGCAATCAGCCCCAGCATTTT
.	TRBV30	TRBJ1-1	.	CAWSIGSMTEAFF	TGTGCCTGGAGCATCGGTAGTATGACTGAAGCTTTCTTT
TRBD2	TRBV6-5	TRBJ2-3	.	CASSPIAGGDTQYF	TGTGCCAGCAGCCCCATAGCGGGAGGGGATACGCAGTATTTT
.	TRBV5-1	TRBJ2-7	once	CASGTRGMYEQYF	TGCGCCAGCGGGACAAGGGGAATGTACGAGCAGTACTTC
.	TRBV5-1	TRBJ1-1	.	CASSSRGINTEAFF	TGCGCCAGCAGCTCGAGAGGGATAAACACTGAAGCTTTCTTT
.	TRBV14	TRBJ2-5	.	CASSGTSQETQYF	TGTGCCAGCAGCGGGACTTCCCAAGAGACCCAGTACTTC
TRBD1	TRBV28	TRBJ1-2	.	CASSTGGSGYTF	TGTGCCAGCAGCACAGGGGGAAGTGGCTACACCTTC
TRBD1	TRBV28	TRBJ1-5	.	CASSTAGQGNQPQHF	TGTGCCAGCAGTACGGCGGGACAGGGCAATCAGCCCCAGCATTTT
TRBD2	TRBV7-8	TRBJ2-3	.	CASRSSGGAADTQYF	TGTGCCAGCAGATCTAGCGGGGGGGCCGCAGATACGCAGTATTTT
.	TRBV19	TRBJ1-3	.	CASSNPSGTPSGNTIYF	TGTGCCAGTAGTAACCCGTCCGGGACACCCTCTGGAAACACCATATATTTT
.	TRBV7-2	TRBJ1-4	.	CASSLASTQTNEKLFF	TGTGCCAGCAGCTTAGCGTCGACACAGACTAATGAAAAACTGTTTTTT